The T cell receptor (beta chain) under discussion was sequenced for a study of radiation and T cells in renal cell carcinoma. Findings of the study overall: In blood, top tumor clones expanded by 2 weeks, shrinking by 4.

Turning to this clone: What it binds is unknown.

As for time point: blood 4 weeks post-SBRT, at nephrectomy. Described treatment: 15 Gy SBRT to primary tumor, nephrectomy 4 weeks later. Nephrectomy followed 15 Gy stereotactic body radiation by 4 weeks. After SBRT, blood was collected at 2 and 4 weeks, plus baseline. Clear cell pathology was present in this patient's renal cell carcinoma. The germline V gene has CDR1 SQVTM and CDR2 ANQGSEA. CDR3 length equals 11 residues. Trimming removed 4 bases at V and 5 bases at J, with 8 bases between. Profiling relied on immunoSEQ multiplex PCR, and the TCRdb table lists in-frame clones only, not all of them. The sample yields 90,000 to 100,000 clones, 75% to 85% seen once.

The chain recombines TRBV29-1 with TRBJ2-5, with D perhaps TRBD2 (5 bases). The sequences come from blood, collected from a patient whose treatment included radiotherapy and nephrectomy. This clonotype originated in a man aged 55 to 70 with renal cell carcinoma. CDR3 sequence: CSVAGGETQYF. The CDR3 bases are TGCAGCGTTGCCGGCGGGGAGACCCAGTACTTC.